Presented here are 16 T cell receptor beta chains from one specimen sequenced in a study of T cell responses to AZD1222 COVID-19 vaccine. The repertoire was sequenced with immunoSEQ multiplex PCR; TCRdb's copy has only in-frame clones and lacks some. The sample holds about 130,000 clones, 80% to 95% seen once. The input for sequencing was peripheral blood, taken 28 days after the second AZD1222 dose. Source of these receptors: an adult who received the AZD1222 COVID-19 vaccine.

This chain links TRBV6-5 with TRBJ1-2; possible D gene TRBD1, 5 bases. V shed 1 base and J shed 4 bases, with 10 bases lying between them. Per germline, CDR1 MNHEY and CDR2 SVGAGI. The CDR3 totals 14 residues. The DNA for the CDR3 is TGTGCCAGCAGTTACTACCCCGGGACCTATGGCTACACCTTC. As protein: CASSYYPGTYGYTF.

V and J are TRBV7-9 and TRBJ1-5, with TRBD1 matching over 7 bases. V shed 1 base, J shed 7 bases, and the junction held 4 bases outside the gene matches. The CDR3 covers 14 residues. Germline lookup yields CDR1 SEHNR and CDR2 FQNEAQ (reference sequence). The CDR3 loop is CASSLGDRAQPQHF. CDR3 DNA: TGTGCCAGCAGCTTAGGGGACAGAGCCCAGCCCCAGCATTTT.

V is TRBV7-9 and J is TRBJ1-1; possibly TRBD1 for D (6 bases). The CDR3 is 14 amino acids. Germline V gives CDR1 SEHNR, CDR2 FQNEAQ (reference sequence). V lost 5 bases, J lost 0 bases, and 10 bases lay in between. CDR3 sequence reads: CASSLGGMNTEAFF. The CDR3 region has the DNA TGTGCCAGCAGCCTCGGGGGCATGAACACTGAAGCTTTCTTT. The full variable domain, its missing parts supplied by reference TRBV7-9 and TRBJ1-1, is DTGVSQNPRHKITKRGQNVTFRCDPISEHNRLYWYRQTLGQGPEFLTYFQNEAQLEKSRLLSDRFSAERPKGSFSTLEIQRTEQGDSAMYLCASSLGGMNTEAFFGQGTRLTVV.

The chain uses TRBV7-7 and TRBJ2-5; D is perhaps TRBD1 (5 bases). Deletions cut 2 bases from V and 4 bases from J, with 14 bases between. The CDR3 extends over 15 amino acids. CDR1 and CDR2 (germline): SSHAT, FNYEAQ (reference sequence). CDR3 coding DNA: TGTGCCAGCAGCTTATCCCCCCAGACAGCAGAGACCCAGTACTTC. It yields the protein CASSLSPQTAETQYF.

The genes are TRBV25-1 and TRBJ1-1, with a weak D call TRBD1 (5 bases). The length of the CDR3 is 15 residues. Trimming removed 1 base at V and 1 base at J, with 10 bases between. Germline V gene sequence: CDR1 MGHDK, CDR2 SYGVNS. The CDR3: CASSEWTRGNTEAFF. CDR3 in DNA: TGTGCCAGCAGTGAATGGACACGGGGGAACACTGAAGCTTTCTTT.

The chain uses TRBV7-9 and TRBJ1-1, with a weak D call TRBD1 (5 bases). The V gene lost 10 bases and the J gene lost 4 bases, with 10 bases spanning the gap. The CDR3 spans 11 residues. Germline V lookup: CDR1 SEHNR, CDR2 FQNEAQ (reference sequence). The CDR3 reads CAMGGITEAFF. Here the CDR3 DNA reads TGTGCCATGGGGGGTATCACTGAAGCTTTCTTT. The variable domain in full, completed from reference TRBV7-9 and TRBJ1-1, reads DTGVSQNPRHKITKRGQNVTFRCDPISEHNRLYWYRQTLGQGPEFLTYFQNEAQLEKSRLLSDRFSAERPKGSFSTLEIQRTEQGDSAMYLCAMGGITEAFFGQGTRLTVV.

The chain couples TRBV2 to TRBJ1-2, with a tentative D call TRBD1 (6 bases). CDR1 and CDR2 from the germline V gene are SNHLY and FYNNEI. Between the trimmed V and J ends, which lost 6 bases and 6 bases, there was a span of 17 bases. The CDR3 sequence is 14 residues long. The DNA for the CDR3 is TGTGCCAGCAGAGACACAGGGACCCCTGATGGCTACACCTTC. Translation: CASRDTGTPDGYTF.

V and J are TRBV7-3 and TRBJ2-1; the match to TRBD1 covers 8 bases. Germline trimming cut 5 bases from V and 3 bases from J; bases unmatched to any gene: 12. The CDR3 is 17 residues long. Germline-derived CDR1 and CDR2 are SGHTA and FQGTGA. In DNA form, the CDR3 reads TGTGCCAGCAGCCCTCACTCGACAGGGGCAAACTACAATGAGCAGTTCTTC. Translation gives CASSPHSTGANYNEQFF.

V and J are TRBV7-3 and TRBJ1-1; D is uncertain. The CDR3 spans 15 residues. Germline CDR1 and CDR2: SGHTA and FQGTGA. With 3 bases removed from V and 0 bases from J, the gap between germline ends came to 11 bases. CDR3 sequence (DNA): TGTGCCAGCAGCTTTCGGGCAGCCATGAACACTGAAGCTTTCTTT. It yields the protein CASSFRAAMNTEAFF.

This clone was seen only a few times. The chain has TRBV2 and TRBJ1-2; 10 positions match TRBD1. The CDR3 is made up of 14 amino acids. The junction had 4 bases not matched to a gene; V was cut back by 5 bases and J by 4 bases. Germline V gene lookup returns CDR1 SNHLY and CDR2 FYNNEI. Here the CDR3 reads CASSKTGGTYGYTF. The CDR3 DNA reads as TGTGCCAGCAGTAAGACAGGGGGCACCTATGGCTACACCTTC.

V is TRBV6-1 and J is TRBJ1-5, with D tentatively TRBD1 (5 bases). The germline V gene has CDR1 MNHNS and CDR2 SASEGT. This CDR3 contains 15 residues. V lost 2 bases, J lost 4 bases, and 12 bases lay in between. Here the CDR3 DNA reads TGTGCCAGCAGTGAATTCTCAGGGAGTAATCAGCCCCAGCATTTT. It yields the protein CASSEFSGSNQPQHF.

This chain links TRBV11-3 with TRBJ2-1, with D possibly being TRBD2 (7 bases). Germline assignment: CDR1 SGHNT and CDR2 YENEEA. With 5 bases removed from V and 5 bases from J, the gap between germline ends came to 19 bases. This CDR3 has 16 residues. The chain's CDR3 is CASSPGDYPWNNEQFF. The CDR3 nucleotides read TGTGCCAGCAGCCCAGGGGACTACCCATGGAACAATGAGCAGTTCTTC.

The CDR3 DNA follows: TGTGCCAGCAGTTCAGTACGGTTGGGCACTGAAGCTTTCTTT. Residues: CASSSVRLGTEAFF. The chain employs TRBV28 and TRBJ1-1; no clear D gene. The V and J ends lost 4 bases and 4 bases respectively, with 13 bases between them. This CDR3 is built from 14 residues. Germline assignment: CDR1 MDHEN and CDR2 SYDVKM.

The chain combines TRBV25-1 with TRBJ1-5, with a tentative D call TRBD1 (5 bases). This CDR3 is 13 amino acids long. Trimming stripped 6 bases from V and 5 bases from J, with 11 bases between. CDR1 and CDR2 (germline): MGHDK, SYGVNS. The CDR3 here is CASSQTGDQPQHF. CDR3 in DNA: TGTGCCAGCAGCCAAACAGGAGATCAGCCCCAGCATTTT.

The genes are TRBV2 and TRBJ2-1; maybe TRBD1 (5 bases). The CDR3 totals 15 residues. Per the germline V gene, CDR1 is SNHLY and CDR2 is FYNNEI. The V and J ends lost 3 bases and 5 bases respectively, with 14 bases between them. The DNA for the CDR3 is TGTGCCAGCAGTGATTGGACAACCGGCGACAATGAGCAGTTCTTC. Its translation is CASSDWTTGDNEQFF. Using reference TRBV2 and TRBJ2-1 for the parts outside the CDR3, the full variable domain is EPEVTQTPSHQVTQMGQEVILRCVPISNHLYFYWYRQILGQKVEFLVSFYNNEISEKSEIFDDQFSVERPDGSNFTLKIRSTKLEDSAMYFCASSDWTTGDNEQFFGPGTRLTVL.

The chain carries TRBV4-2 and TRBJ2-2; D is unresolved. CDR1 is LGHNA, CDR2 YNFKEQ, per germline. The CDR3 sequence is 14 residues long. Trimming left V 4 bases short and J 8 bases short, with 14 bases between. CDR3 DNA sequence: TGTGCCAGCAGCCTAGGTGGTCCCAGGGGGGAGCTGTTTTTT. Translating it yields CASSLGGPRGELFF.